Listed below are T cell receptor beta chains from one sample, sequenced in a study of response to subunit inactivated influenza vaccine. Each CDR3 protein is one row after TCRdb ran MiXCR on the RT-PCR reads. The sample lists 150,000 to 200,000 distinct CDR3 sequences, approximately 12% occurring once. Another study also made use of these data, one on T cells expressing NK-cell markers.

The sample here was CD8+ T cells sorted from PBMCs, taken 11 to 12 days after vaccination. These receptors were collected from a middle-aged man who received an inactivated influenza vaccine. CDR3s include the opening cysteine and the closing phenylalanine or tryptophan. The D gene is left open where the match is weak. Not every row has a clone size; where given, it reads once, few, many or a size class.

V gene,D gene,clone size,J gene,CDR3 DNA,CDR3 protein
TRBV11-2,TRBD2,few,TRBJ2-1,TGTGCCAGCAGCGGCTCCGGGGTAGCGGGAGCCGGTGAGCAGTTCTTC,CASSGSGVAGAGEQFF
TRBV20-1,-,-,TRBJ2-5,TGCAGTGCTAGAGGCCCAGCGGGCCCTGACAACAGGGCCCAGTACTTC,CSARGPAGPDNRAQYF
TRBV4-1,TRBD2,-,TRBJ2-7,TGCGCCAGCAGCCCATCGCCCGGGGGGACCGAGCAGTACTTC,CASSPSPGGTEQYF
TRBV27,TRBD1,-,TRBJ1-2,TGTGCCAGCAGTTTATTGGTAGGACAGGGGGCCTCCTATGGCTACACCTTC,CASSLLVGQGASYGYTF
TRBV3-1,-,-,TRBJ2-1,TGTGCCAGCAGCCAAGCGATTTCAGGGTATCCTGAGCAGTTCTTC,CASSQAISGYPEQFF
TRBV14,-,many,TRBJ2-7,TGTGCCAGCAGCCAAGATTCTAACTCCTACGAGCAGTACTTC,CASSQDSNSYEQYF
TRBV10-2,-,-,TRBJ1-5,TGCGCCAGCAGTGAACCCAGCAATAGCAATCAGCCCCAGCATTTT,CASSEPSNSNQPQHF
TRBV20-1,-,-,TRBJ2-5,TGCAGTGCTAGAGATATCGGCAGGGCTGGGGAGACCCAGTACTTC,CSARDIGRAGETQYF
TRBV28,TRBD1,many,TRBJ2-7,TGTGCCAGCAGGGAGCCGGGACAGGGGGACTACGAGCAGTACTTC,CASREPGQGDYEQYF
TRBV3-1,-,-,TRBJ2-5,TGTGCCAGCAGCCAAGACCCACATAATTCCCTTGGGTTC,CASSQDPHNSLGF
TRBV5-1,-,few,TRBJ2-3,TGCGCCAGCAGCTTGGTGTGGGGCGAGGGCACAGATACGCAGTATTTT,CASSLVWGEGTDTQYF
TRBV7-9,TRBD1,few,TRBJ2-7,TGTGCCAGCAGCTTAAGGGACAGGGTTTCCTACGAGCAGTACTTC,CASSLRDRVSYEQYF
TRBV9,TRBD2,-,TRBJ2-2,TGTGCCAGCAACCGAGCGGGAACATACACCGGGGAGCTGTTTTTT,CASNRAGTYTGELFF
TRBV5-6,-,few,TRBJ2-3,TGTGCCAGCAGCCCCGGACAGGGAGGGCCAGATACGCAGTATTTT,CASSPGQGGPDTQYF
TRBV5-6,-,-,TRBJ2-3,TGTGCCAGCAGCCCCCCGGGAGCAGGGCGAGATACGCAGTATTTT,CASSPPGAGRDTQYF
TRBV15,-,-,TRBJ2-7,TGTGCCACCAGGGGTTCAGTCTCCTACGAGCAGTACTTC,CATRGSVSYEQYF
TRBV6-2/TRBV6-3,-,-,TRBJ2-7,TGTGCCAGCAATAGAGACGGTCCCTACGAGCAGTACTTC,CASNRDGPYEQYF
TRBV2,-,few,TRBJ2-3,TGTGCCAGCAGTGACAGTCTGTATCCCACAGATACGCAGTATTTT,CASSDSLYPTDTQYF
TRBV28,-,few,TRBJ2-2,TGTGCCAGCAGGGACCCCGGGCACGGCGGGGAGCTGTTTTTT,CASRDPGHGGELFF